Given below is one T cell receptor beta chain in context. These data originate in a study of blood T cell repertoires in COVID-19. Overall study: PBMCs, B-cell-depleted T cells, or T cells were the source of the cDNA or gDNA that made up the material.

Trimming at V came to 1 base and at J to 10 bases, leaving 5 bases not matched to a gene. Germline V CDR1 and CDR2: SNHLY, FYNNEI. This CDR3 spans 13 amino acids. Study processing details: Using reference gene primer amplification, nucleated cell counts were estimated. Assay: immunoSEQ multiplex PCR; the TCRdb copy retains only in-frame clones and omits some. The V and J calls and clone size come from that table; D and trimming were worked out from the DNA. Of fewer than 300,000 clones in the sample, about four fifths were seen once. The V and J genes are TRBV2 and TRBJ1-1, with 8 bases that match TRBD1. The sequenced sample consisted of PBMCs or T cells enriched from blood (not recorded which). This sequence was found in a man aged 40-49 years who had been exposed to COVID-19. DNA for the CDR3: TGTGCCAGCAGTGAAGGCAGGGGGCCGAGAGCTTTCTTT. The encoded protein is CASSEGRGPRAFF.